This TCR beta chain was documented in a study of graft-versus-host responses after intestinal transplantation. Here immunoSEQ multiplex PCR was the method, and the copy in TCRdb shows in-frame clones only, minus some. The repertoire holds about 54,000 clones, with about 89% as singletons. This CDR3 spans 15 amino acids. Trimming left V 5 bases short and J 0 bases short, with 13 bases between. Germline V gene data show CDR1 as SGHVS and CDR2 as FQNEAQ. This chain uses TRBV7-8 with TRBJ1-1; D remains unclear. The source of this sequence is a human patient who received an intestinal transplant, so some T cells may come from the graft donor. The sequencing used PBMCs, collected approximately 660 days after intestinal transplant. The CDR3 region has the DNA TGTGCCAGCAGCCCGCCGGGCACTATGAACACTGAAGCTTTCTTT. Translation: CASSPPGTMNTEAFF.